The 2 T cell receptor beta chains presented below share a single source sample, sequenced in a study of T cell responses to AZD1222 COVID-19 vaccine (dated by TCRdb to the early 2020s). In light of the paper, this sample's time point label describes: baseline before first vaccination. Library method: the immunoSEQ multiplex PCR assay. What TCRdb holds here is the immuneACCESS table cut down to in-frame rearrangements. Part of the clones is not present; checked against another copy, under half of the missing clones reflect an unresolved V gene, and the others are unexplained. In all, the sample holds about 170,000 clones, and approximately 90% of those were seen once. Approximately 1.4% of the sample comes from the top ten. Sample: peripheral blood, taken on day 0 of AZD1222 vaccination. The receptors originated from an adult in good health.

The chain couples TRBV18 to TRBJ2-7; 7 bases are a match to TRBD1. In germline, CDR1 is KGHSH, CDR2 LQKENI. The CDR3 has 15 residues. The V and J ends lost 6 bases and 2 bases, in that order; junction bases with no gene match: 10. The CDR3 region has the DNA TGTGCCAGCTCCAAGGAATCCGGGACAGCCTACGAGCAGTACTTC. Residues: CASSKESGTAYEQYF. The full variable domain, its missing parts supplied by reference TRBV18 and TRBJ2-7, is NAGVMQNPRHLVRRRGQEARLRCSPMKGHSHVYWYRQLPEEGLKFMVYLQKENIIDESGMPKERFSAEFPKEGPSILRIQQVVRGDSAAYFCASSKESGTAYEQYFGPGTRLTVT.

The rearrangement links TRBV11-3 to TRBJ2-1, with 10 bases matching TRBD2. This CDR3 region has 18 residues. Germline V gene sequence: CDR1 SGHNT, CDR2 YENEEA. Trimming removed 0 bases from V and 8 bases from J; junction bases left unmatched: 13. CDR3 sequence: CASSLDGVSSGGADEQFF. CDR3 nucleotides: TGTGCCAGCAGCTTAGATGGGGTGAGCAGCGGGGGGGCTGATGAGCAGTTCTTC.